A selection of T cell receptor beta chains follows, all from one sample in a study of neurological immune-mediated disorders. TCRdb itself ran the 5' RACE reads through MiXCR, one entry per CDR3 protein. The sample gives 65,000 to 75,000 distinct CDR3 sequences, approximately 5.3% of which show up once; around 5.3% is in the top ten. Material for sequencing was PBMCs. The receptor set was obtained from a human donor with multiple sclerosis. The donor label of this sample is uncertain. The CDR3 runs from the conserved cysteine through the conserved F or W. The D gene is left open where the match is weak. Size is omitted from some rows. Given values are once, few, many or a class for expanded clones.

.,TRBJ2-3,TRBV6-2/TRBV6-3,.,CASGLDRDSSTDTQYF,TGTGCCAGCGGACTAGACAGGGACAGTAGCACAGATACGCAGTATTTT
many,TRBJ2-2,TRBV12-3/TRBV12-4,TRBD2,CASSPSGGIAGELFF,TGTGCCAGCAGTCCTAGCGGGGGGATCGCCGGGGAGCTGTTTTTT
many,TRBJ1-1,TRBV5-1,.,CASSLALGGYTEAFF,TGCGCCAGCAGCTTGGCCTTAGGGGGATACACTGAAGCTTTCTTT
many,TRBJ2-1,TRBV2,TRBD2,CASTRGLAGSNEQFF,TGTGCCAGCACCAGGGGACTAGCGGGGTCAAATGAGCAGTTCTTC
many,TRBJ1-5,TRBV20-1,.,CSARLPGLQPQHF,TGCAGTGCTAGACTCCCGGGACTCCAGCCCCAGCATTTT
many,TRBJ1-2,TRBV5-1,.,CASSVQGDHYGYTF,TGCGCCAGCAGCGTGCAAGGCGACCACTATGGCTACACCTTC
many,TRBJ2-2,TRBV9,TRBD1,CASSARQGGTGELFF,TGTGCCAGCAGCGCCAGACAGGGGGGCACCGGGGAGCTGTTTTTT
many,TRBJ2-5,TRBV7-8,.,CASSLNEPGLDSQTQYF,TGTGCCAGCAGCTTAAATGAACCGGGGCTAGATTCACAGACCCAGTACTTC
many,TRBJ2-7,TRBV30,TRBD2,CAWGGWGSGAIISYEQYF,TGTGCCTGGGGAGGGTGGGGTAGCGGGGCCATAATCTCCTACGAGCAGTACTTC
.,TRBJ1-6,TRBV5-6,.,CASSLGTVNSPLHF,TGTGCCAGCAGCTTGGGGACAGTTAATTCACCCCTCCACTTT
many,TRBJ1-1,TRBV6-9,TRBD1,CASSYGLGTEEAFF,TGTGCCAGCAGTTATGGGTTAGGGACAGAAGAAGCTTTCTTT
few,TRBJ1-1,TRBV7-9,.,CASSKQGITEAFF,TGTGCCAGCAGCAAACAGGGAATCACTGAAGCTTTCTTT
many,TRBJ2-3,TRBV20-1,.,CSAPRRGGATDTQYF,TGCAGTGCTCCCCGTCGAGGGGGAGCTACAGATACGCAGTATTTT
many,TRBJ1-5,TRBV20-1,.,CSASAGANQPQHF,TGCAGTGCAAGTGCAGGAGCCAATCAGCCCCAGCATTTT
many,TRBJ2-7,TRBV6-6,TRBD2,CASSYYGLAGTYEQYF,TGTGCCAGCAGTTACTACGGACTAGCGGGAACCTACGAGCAGTACTTC
many,TRBJ1-2,TRBV12-3/TRBV12-4,.,CASSLGTFGNYGYTF,TGTGCCAGCAGTTTAGGTACTTTCGGGAACTATGGCTACACCTTC
.,TRBJ2-1,TRBV7-3,.,CASGTTAYNEQFF,TGTGCCAGCGGGACAACCGCCTACAATGAGCAGTTCTTC
many,TRBJ2-1,TRBV2,.,CASSESGGNEQFF,TGTGCCAGCAGTGAATCAGGTGGGAATGAGCAGTTCTTC
many,TRBJ1-1,TRBV20-1,.,CSAAVQELNTEAFF,TGCAGTGCTGCTGTACAGGAGTTGAACACTGAAGCTTTCTTT
many,TRBJ1-2,TRBV5-1,.,CASSSAGRGSYGYTF,TGCGCCAGCAGCTCGGCCGGCAGGGGATCATATGGCTACACCTTC
many,TRBJ1-2,TRBV20-1,TRBD1,CSARAGGEGYTF,TGCAGTGCTAGAGCAGGGGGCGAAGGCTACACCTTC
many,TRBJ1-4,TRBV5-1,.,CASSSGTENEKLFF,TGCGCCAGCAGCTCCGGGACCGAGAATGAAAAACTGTTTTTT
many,TRBJ1-2,TRBV10-3,.,CAISESGDYGYTF,TGTGCCATCAGTGAGTCGGGAGATTATGGCTACACCTTC
many,TRBJ1-5,TRBV20-1,.,CSARDGRGRSTNQPQHF,TGCAGTGCTAGAGACGGCCGGGGAAGGTCCACCAATCAGCCCCAGCATTTT
many,TRBJ2-1,TRBV6-2/TRBV6-3,.,CASSYSIRWDNEQFF,TGTGCCAGCAGTTACTCGATTCGGTGGGACAATGAGCAGTTCTTC
many,TRBJ2-7,TRBV5-5,.,CASSLDSLNYEQYF,TGTGCCAGCAGCTTGGATTCCCTAAACTACGAGCAGTACTTC
many,TRBJ2-1,TRBV5-6,TRBD1,CASSLLRQGMFF,TGTGCCAGCAGCTTGCTGAGACAGGGGATGTTCTTC
many,TRBJ1-1,TRBV6-5,.,CASSPGRTEAFF,TGTGCCAGCAGTCCTGGACGCACTGAAGCTTTCTTT
many,TRBJ1-5,TRBV5-1,.,CASSLEAGQPQHF,TGCGCCAGCAGCTTGGAGGCCGGTCAGCCCCAGCATTTT
many,TRBJ2-7,TRBV5-6,TRBD1,CASTPGQGNYEQYF,TGTGCCAGCACCCCGGGACAGGGCAACTACGAGCAGTACTTC
many,TRBJ1-4,TRBV5-1,TRBD1,CASSLLQGTEKLFF,TGCGCCAGCAGCTTGCTACAGGGGACTGAAAAACTGTTTTTT
many,TRBJ1-1,TRBV20-1,.,CSARVPGVEAFF,TGCAGTGCTAGAGTCCCAGGGGTTGAAGCTTTCTTT
.,TRBJ2-7,TRBV7-7,.,CASSVGTDYEQYF,TGTGCCAGTAGTGTCGGGACGGACTACGAGCAGTACTTC
many,TRBJ2-7,TRBV20-1,.,CSALHVNYEQYF,TGCAGTGCTTTACACGTGAACTACGAGCAGTACTTC
many,TRBJ2-3,TRBV5-1,.,CASSFFAGAKDTQYF,TGCGCCAGCAGCTTCTTTGCGGGGGCGAAAGATACGCAGTATTTT
many,TRBJ2-6,TRBV28,TRBD1,CASAGQDVVSGANVLTF,TGTGCCAGCGCTGGACAGGACGTCGTCTCTGGGGCCAACGTCCTGACTTTC
many,TRBJ2-7,TRBV29-1,TRBD2,CSVDLGLAGSYEQYF,TGCAGCGTTGATTTAGGACTAGCGGGGTCCTACGAGCAGTACTTC
many,TRBJ2-3,TRBV14,TRBD2,CASSQDQRGGPPSTDTQYF,TGTGCCAGCAGCCAAGATCAGCGGGGGGGTCCCCCCAGCACAGATACGCAGTATTTT
many,TRBJ2-3,TRBV12-3/TRBV12-4,TRBD1,CASSFSDRGRGDTQYF,TGTGCCAGCAGTTTTTCCGACAGGGGTAGAGGAGATACGCAGTATTTT